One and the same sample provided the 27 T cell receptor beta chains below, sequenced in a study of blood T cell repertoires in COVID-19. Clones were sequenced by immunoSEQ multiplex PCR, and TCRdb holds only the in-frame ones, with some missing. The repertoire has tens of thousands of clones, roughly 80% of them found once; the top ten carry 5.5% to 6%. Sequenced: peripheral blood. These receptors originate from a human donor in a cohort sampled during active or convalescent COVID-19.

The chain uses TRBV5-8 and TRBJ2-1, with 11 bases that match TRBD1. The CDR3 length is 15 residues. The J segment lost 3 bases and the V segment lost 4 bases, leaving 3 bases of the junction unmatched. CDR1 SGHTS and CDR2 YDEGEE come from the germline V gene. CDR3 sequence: CASSTGTGGYNEQFF. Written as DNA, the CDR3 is TGTGCCAGCAGCACCGGGACAGGGGGCTACAATGAGCAGTTCTTC.

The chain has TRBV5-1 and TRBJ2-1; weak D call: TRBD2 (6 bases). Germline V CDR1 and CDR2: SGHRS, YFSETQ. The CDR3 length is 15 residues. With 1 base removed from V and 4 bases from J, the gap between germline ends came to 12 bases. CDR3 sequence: CASSLSSGFYNEQFF. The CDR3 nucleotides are TGCGCCAGCAGCTTGTCCAGCGGGTTTTACAATGAGCAGTTCTTC.

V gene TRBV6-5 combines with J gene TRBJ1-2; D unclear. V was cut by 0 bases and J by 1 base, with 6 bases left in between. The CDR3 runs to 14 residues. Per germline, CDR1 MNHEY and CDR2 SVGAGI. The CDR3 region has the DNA TGTGCCAGCAGTTACTCGAGGCTTAACTATGGCTACACCTTC. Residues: CASSYSRLNYGYTF.

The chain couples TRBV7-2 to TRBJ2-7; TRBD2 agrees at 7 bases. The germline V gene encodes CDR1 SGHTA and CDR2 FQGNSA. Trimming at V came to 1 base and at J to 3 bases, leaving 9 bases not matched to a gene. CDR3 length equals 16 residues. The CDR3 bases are TGTGCCAGCAGCTTAGTGTTGGCTAGCGGATACTACGAGCAGTACTTC. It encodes CASSLVLASGYYEQYF.

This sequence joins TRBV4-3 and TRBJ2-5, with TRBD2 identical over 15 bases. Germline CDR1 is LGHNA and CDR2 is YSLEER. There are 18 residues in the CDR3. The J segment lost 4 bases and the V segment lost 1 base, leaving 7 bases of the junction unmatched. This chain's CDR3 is CASSQGTSGGAGPETQYF. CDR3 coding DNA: TGCGCCAGCAGCCAAGGGACTAGCGGGGGGGCGGGACCAGAGACCCAGTACTTC.

CDR3 residues: CASSQDTAMAGTDTQYF. CDR3 DNA: TGCGCCAGCAGCCAAGATACAGCCATGGCTGGCACAGATACGCAGTATTTT. This chain connects TRBV4-3 to TRBJ2-3, with unresolved D. The germline gives CDR1 LGHNA, CDR2 YSLEER. Trimming stripped 0 bases from V and 1 base from J, with 14 bases between. The CDR3 loop spans 17 amino acids.

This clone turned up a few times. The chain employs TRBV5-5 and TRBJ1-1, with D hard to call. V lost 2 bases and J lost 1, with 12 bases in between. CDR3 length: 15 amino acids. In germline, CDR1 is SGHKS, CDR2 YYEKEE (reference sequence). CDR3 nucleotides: TGTGCCAGCAGCTTAGTGTCCCTAGGGAACACTGAAGCTTTCTTT. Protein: CASSLVSLGNTEAFF.

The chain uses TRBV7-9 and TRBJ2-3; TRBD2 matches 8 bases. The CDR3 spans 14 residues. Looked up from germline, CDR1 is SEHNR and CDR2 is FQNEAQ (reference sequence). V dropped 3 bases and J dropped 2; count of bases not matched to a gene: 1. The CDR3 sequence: CASSLTSDTDTQYF. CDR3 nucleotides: TGTGCCAGCAGCTTGACTAGCGACACAGATACGCAGTATTTT.

CDR3 DNA: TGTGCCACTACAGGGTCTCTCTCTGGAAACACCATATATTTT. Amino acid sequence: CATTGSLSGNTIYF. The gene calls are TRBV15 and TRBJ1-3, with D possibly matching TRBD1 (6 bases). V was cut by 9 bases and J by 0 bases, with 12 bases left in between. The CDR3 is 14 residues long. Germline V CDR1 and CDR2: LNHNV, YYDKDF (reference sequence).

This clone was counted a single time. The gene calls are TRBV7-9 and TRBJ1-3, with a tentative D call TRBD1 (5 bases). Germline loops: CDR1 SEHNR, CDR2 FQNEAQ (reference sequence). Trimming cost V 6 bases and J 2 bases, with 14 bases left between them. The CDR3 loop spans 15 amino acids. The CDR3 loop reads CASRLGTGAGNTIYF. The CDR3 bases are TGTGCCAGCAGATTGGGTACGGGGGCTGGAAACACCATATATTTT.

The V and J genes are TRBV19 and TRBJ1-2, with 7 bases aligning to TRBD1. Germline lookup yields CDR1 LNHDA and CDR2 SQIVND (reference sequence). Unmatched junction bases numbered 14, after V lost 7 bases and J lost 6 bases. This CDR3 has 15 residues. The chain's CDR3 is CASNRTPGDSDGYTF. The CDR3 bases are TGTGCCAGTAACCGAACCCCAGGGGACAGCGATGGCTACACCTTC.

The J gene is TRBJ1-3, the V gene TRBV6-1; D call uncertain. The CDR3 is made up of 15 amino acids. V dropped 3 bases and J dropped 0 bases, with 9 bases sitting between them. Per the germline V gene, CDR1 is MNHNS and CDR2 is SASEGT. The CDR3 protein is CASSERGISGNTIYF. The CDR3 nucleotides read TGTGCCAGCAGTGAGCGAGGAATCTCTGGAAACACCATATATTTT.

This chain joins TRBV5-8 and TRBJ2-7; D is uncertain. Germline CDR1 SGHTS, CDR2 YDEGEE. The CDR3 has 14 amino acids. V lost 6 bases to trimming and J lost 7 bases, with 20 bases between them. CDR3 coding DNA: TGTGCCAGCACCCAGGAAGGCTATGGTAGAGAGCAGTACTTC. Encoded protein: CASTQEGYGREQYF. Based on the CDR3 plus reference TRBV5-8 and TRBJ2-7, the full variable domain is EAGVTQSPTHLIKTRGQQATLRCSPISGHTSVYWYQQALGLGLQFLLWYDEGEERNRGNFPPRFSGRQFPNYSSELNVNALELEDSALYLCASTQEGYGREQYFGPGTRLTVT.

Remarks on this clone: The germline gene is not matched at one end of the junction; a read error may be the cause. The CDR3 loop reads CASSLGTGGGNTIYF. CDR3 DNA sequence: TGTGCTAGCAGCTTGGGGACAGGGGGAGGAAACACCATATATTTT. The rearrangement uses TRBV7-7 and TRBJ1-3, with TRBD1 matching 11 bases. This CDR3 is built from 15 residues. In germline, CDR1 is SSHAT, CDR2 FNYEAQ (reference sequence).

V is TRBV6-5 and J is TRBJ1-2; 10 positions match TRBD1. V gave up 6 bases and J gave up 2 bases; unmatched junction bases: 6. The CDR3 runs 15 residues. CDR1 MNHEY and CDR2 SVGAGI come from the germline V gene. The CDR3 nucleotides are TGTGCCAGCAGGGCGGGACAGGGGAAAAACTATGGCTACACCTTC. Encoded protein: CASRAGQGKNYGYTF.

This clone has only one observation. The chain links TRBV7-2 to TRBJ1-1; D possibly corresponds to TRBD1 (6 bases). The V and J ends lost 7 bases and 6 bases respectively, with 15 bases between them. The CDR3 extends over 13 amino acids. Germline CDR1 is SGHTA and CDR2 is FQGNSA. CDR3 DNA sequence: TGTGCCAGCACCAACAGGGAGAGAGCTGAAGCTTTCTTT. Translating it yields CASTNRERAEAFF.

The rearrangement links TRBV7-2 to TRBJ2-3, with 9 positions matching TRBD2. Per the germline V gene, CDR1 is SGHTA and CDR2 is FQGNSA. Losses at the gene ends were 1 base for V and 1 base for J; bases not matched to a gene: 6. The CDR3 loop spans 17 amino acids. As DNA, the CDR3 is TGTGCCAGCAGCTTAGTTGGGCAGCGGGGGGGCACAGATACGCAGTATTTT. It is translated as CASSLVGQRGGTDTQYF.

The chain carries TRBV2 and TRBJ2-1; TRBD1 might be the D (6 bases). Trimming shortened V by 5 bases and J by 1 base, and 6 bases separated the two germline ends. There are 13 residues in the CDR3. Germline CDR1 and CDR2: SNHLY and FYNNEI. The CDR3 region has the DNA TGTGCCAGCAGTAGGGGGTCCTACAATGAGCAGTTCTTC. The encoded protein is CASSRGSYNEQFF.

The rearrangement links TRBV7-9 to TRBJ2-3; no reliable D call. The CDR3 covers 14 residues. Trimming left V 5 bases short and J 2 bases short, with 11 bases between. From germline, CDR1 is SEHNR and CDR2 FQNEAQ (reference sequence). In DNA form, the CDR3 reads TGTGCCAGCAGCGCCGCTGGCTCCACAGATACGCAGTATTTT. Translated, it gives CASSAAGSTDTQYF.

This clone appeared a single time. The CDR3 protein is CASSDRGLDSPLHF. The CDR3 bases are TGTGCCAGTAGCGACCGGGGTCTTGATTCACCCCTCCACTTT. This chain connects TRBV19 to TRBJ1-6; D gene uncertain. The CDR3 totals 14 residues. Per the germline V gene, CDR1 is LNHDA and CDR2 is SQIVND (reference sequence). Between the trimmed V and J ends, which lost 6 bases and 8 bases, there was a span of 14 bases.

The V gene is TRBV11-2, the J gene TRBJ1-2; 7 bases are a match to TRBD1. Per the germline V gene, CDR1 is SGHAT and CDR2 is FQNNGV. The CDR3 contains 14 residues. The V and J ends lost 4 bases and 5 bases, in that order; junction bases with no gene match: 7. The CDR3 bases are TGTGCCAGCAGCTGGACAGGAATCGATTATGGCTACACCTTC. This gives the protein CASSWTGIDYGYTF.

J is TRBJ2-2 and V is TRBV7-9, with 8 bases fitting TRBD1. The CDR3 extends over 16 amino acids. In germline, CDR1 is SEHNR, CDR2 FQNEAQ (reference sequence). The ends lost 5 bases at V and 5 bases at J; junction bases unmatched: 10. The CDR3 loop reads CASSPPDREGTGELFF. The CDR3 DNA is TGTGCCAGCAGCCCACCGGACAGGGAAGGGACCGGGGAGCTGTTTTTT.

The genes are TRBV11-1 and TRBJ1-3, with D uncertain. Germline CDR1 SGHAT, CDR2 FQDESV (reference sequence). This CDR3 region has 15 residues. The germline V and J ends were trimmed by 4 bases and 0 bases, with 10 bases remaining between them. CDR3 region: CASSSSQDSGNTIYF. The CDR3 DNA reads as TGTGCCAGCAGCTCGAGCCAAGACTCTGGAAACACCATATATTTT.

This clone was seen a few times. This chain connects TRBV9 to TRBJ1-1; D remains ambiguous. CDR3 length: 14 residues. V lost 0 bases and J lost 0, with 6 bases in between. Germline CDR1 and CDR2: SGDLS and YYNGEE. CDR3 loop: CASSVEHLNTEAFF. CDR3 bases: TGTGCCAGCAGCGTAGAACACCTGAACACTGAAGCTTTCTTT.

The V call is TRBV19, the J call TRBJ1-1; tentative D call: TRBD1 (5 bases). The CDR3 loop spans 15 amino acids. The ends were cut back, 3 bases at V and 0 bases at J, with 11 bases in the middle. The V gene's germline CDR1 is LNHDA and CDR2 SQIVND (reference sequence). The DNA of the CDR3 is TGTGCCAGTAGTATGGAGACAGCCATGAACACTGAAGCTTTCTTT. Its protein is CASSMETAMNTEAFF.

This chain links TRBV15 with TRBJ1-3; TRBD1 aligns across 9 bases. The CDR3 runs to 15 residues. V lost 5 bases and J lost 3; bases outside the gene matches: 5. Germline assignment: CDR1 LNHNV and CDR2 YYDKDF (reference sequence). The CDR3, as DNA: TGTGCCACCAGCGAGGGACAGGGACGTGGAAACACCATATATTTT. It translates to CATSEGQGRGNTIYF.

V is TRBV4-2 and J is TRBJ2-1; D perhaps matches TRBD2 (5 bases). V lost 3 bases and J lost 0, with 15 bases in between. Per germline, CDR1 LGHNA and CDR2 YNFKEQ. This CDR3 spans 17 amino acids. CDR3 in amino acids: CASSHTNLANSYNEQFF. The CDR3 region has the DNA TGTGCCAGCAGCCACACTAACCTAGCAAACTCCTACAATGAGCAGTTCTTC.